The clone carrying this T cell receptor (beta chain) was recorded at least ten times. The study excluded patients with uncontrolled infection, other autoimmune disease, pregnancy or lactation. The sample originates from a study of T cells in Graves' hyperthyroidism and ophthalmopathy. Across the whole study: Blood from the periphery was taken at initial diagnosis, before any treatment.

TCR beta CDR3 regions were amplified from RNA transcripts. A set of HTBI primers served as the primers for a first-round RT-PCR of the TCR CDR3. TCRdb processed the multiplex PCR reads anew with MiXCR; each CDR3 protein has one entry. The sample gives under 350,000 distinct CDR3 sequences, about a sixth of which show up once; around 58% is in the top ten. Trimming stripped 2 bases from V and 4 bases from J, with 12 bases between. Per the germline V gene, CDR1 is SGHTA and CDR2 is FQGNSA. The CDR3 covers 14 residues. The sample was blood. The source is a woman in her sixties with Graves' ophthalmopathy. V and J are TRBV7-2 and TRBJ2-7, with D unclear. The CDR3 sequence is CASSLFSAGYEQYF. The CDR3 region has the DNA TGTGCCAGCAGCTTATTTTCGGCTGGATACGAGCAGTACTTC.